Below, 14 T cell receptor beta chains from the same sample are listed, as sequenced in a study of cytomegalovirus exposure and HLA in healthy donors. A multiplex PCR was run with 60 Vbeta primers and 13 Jbeta primers. Data came from immunoSEQ multiplex PCR; TCRdb stores just in-frame clones and leaves some out. The table shows some 200,000 clones, with just under 70% occurring only once. Sequenced input: PBMCs. The receptors shown here come from a man aged 35-49 years in good health and CMV-seropositive.

In this sample, this clone turned up a few times. CDR3 amino acids: CASSSSVSGSPLHF. In nucleotides, the CDR3 is TGTGCCAGCTCAAGTTCAGTTTCAGGTTCACCCCTCCACTTT. The chain uses TRBV18 and TRBJ1-6, with no clear D. CDR1 is KGHSH, CDR2 LQKENI, per germline. The CDR3 consists of 14 residues. V lost 5 bases and J lost 9, with 14 bases in between.

The V and J genes are TRBV5-6 and TRBJ2-5; 9 nucleotides agree with TRBD1. The length of the CDR3 is 12 residues. V shed 1 base and J 11 bases; nucleotides not matched to a gene: 3. CDR1 is SGHDT and CDR2 is YYEEEE in the germline V gene. The CDR3 loop is CASSLTGGGQYF. CDR3 bases: TGTGCCAGCAGCTTGACAGGGGGCGGGCAGTACTTC.

V gene TRBV2 combines with J gene TRBJ2-7, with TRBD1 matching 7 bases. Germline V gene lookup returns CDR1 SNHLY and CDR2 FYNNEI. The CDR3 contains 12 residues. The junction had 4 bases not matched to a gene; V was cut back by 10 bases and J by 1 base. Here the CDR3 reads CATRDRSYEQYF. Here the CDR3 DNA reads TGTGCCACCCGGGACAGATCCTACGAGCAGTACTTC.

The chain recombines TRBV7-2 with TRBJ2-2; 8 bases are a match to TRBD2. CDR1 and CDR2 from the germline V gene are SGHTA and FQGNSA. V lost 5 bases and J lost 4; bases outside the gene matches: 6. CDR3 length equals 15 residues. For the CDR3, the DNA is TGTGCCAGCAGCCCGGGGGGGGCGGGCACCGGGGAGCTGTTTTTT. This encodes CASSPGGAGTGELFF.

This rearrangement joins TRBV7-9 to TRBJ2-7; D is undetermined. Germline V gene lookup returns CDR1 SEHNR and CDR2 FQNEAQ (reference sequence). Trimming stripped 7 bases from V and 2 bases from J, with 18 bases between. The CDR3 spans 15 residues. The CDR3 sequence is CASTPEVASPYEQYF. The CDR3 nucleotides are TGTGCCAGCACCCCCGAGGTAGCATCCCCCTACGAGCAGTACTTC.

The chain carries TRBV4-1 and TRBJ2-1; TRBD2 matches 10 bases. CDR3 length: 17 residues. J gave up 6 bases and V 1 base, and 9 bases lay outside the gene matches. The germline V gene has CDR1 MGHRA and CDR2 YSYEKL. In DNA, the CDR3 is TGCGCCAGCAGCCAAGCCAACCTAGCGGGGGTAGGCAATGAGCAGTTCTTC. This gives the protein CASSQANLAGVGNEQFF.

This chain joins TRBV2 and TRBJ1-2, with D hard to call. There are 11 residues in the CDR3. Germline CDR1 SNHLY, CDR2 FYNNEI. Trimming removed 1 base at V and 14 bases at J, with 11 bases between. CDR3 protein: CASSEGLARTF. The CDR3 DNA follows: TGTGCCAGCAGTGAAGGTCTTGCTAGGACCTTC. The variable domain in full, completed from reference TRBV2 and TRBJ1-2, reads EPEVTQTPSHQVTQMGQEVILRCVPISNHLYFYWYRQILGQKVEFLVSFYNNEISEKSEIFDDQFSVERPDGSNFTLKIRSTKLEDSAMYFCASSEGLARTFGSGTRLTVV.

The V and J genes are TRBV27 and TRBJ2-7; no clear D gene. CDR3 length: 17 residues. Germline values: CDR1 MNHEY, CDR2 SMNVEV (reference sequence). The ends were cut back, 0 bases at V and 1 base at J, with 16 bases in the middle. CDR3 in amino acids: CASSLSFWAGRSYEQYF. DNA for the CDR3: TGTGCCAGCAGTTTATCATTCTGGGCAGGTAGGTCCTACGAGCAGTACTTC.

CDR3 in DNA: TGTGCCAGCAGCTTGGTAGGGTCGGACAGAAACACCATATATTTT. Translated, it gives CASSLVGSDRNTIYF. The chain joins TRBV5-6 to TRBJ1-3; tentative D call: TRBD1 (5 bases). CDR3 size: 15 residues. Trimming removed 0 bases from V and 5 bases from J, with 12 bases in between. Germline lookup yields CDR1 SGHDT and CDR2 YYEEEE. Full variable domain (rest looked up from reference TRBV5-6 and TRBJ1-3): DAGVTQSPTHLIKTRGQQVTLRCSPKSGHDTVSWYQQALGQGPQFIFQYYEEEERQRGNFPDRFSGHQFPNYSSELNVNALLLGDSALYLCASSLVGSDRNTIYFGEGSWLTVV.

This sequence joins TRBV29-1 and TRBJ2-1, with D maybe TRBD2 (6 bases). The length of the CDR3 is 14 residues. Trimming took 4 bases from V and 9 from J, leaving 19 bases between them. Germline V gives CDR1 SQVTM, CDR2 ANQGSEA. For the CDR3, the DNA is TGCAGCGTTGGTAACGGGGGACCCGCCGCTGAGCAGTTCTTC. The encoded protein is CSVGNGGPAAEQFF.

The gene calls are TRBV29-1 and TRBJ2-3, with D perhaps matching TRBD2 (7 bases). The CDR3 is 15 amino acids. Trimming left V 1 base short and J 2 bases short, with 13 bases between. Germline assignment: CDR1 SQVTM and CDR2 ANQGSEA. CDR3 nucleotide sequence: TGCAGCGTTGAAGGCGGGGCGGGGGCCACAGATACGCAGTATTTT. It translates to CSVEGGAGATDTQYF.

V gene TRBV28 combines with J gene TRBJ1-2; D remains ambiguous. Germline lookup yields CDR1 MDHEN and CDR2 SYDVKM. The length of the CDR3 is 18 residues. Trimming removed 6 bases at V and 0 bases at J, with 23 bases between. The CDR3 DNA reads as TGTGCCAGCAGACCTACAGATACCATATTGTCTGCTAACTATGGCTACACCTTC. Translating gives CASRPTDTILSANYGYTF.

The rearrangement uses TRBV6-6 and TRBJ1-5; possibly TRBD1 for D (5 bases). With 0 bases removed from V and 6 bases from J, the gap between germline ends came to 9 bases. Germline V gene data show CDR1 as MNHNY and CDR2 as SVGAGI (reference sequence). The CDR3 extends over 14 amino acids. CDR3 in amino acids: CASSYSPGGQPQHF. The DNA for the CDR3 is TGTGCCAGCAGTTACTCGCCCGGGGGTCAGCCCCAGCATTTT.

A remark on this clone: The same CDR3 is also encoded by other DNA sequences in this sample. The rearrangement uses TRBV5-4 and TRBJ2-7; 7 nucleotides align to TRBD1. Germline values: CDR1 SGHNT, CDR2 YYREEE (reference sequence). The CDR3 sequence is 14 residues long. The V segment lost 4 bases and the J segment 4 bases; nucleotides outside the gene matches: 8. CDR3 sequence: CASSLNDRVYEQYF. The CDR3 DNA reads TGTGCCAGCAGCCTGAATGACAGGGTATACGAGCAGTACTTC.